Listed here are 27 T cell receptor beta chains from one sample, sequenced in a study of vaccination effects on CD4 cells after COVID-19 (dated by TCRdb to 2022 to 2024). Antigens for these TCRs are unknown. The protocol used for the library was the immunoSEQ multiplex PCR assay. TCRdb mirrors the immuneACCESS table, restricted to in-frame sequences. Some clones are absent from its copies; in checked studies, under half trace to an unresolved V gene, and the reason for the others is unknown. The sample table contains about 40,000 clones; only one count was recorded for about two thirds of them. The ten top clones hold more than 7% of the sample. After approximately eleven days of culture, CD4+ T cells were isolated with the EasySep CD4+ T cell isolation kit. Each participant got two doses of an mRNA SARS-CoV-2 vaccine, either BNT162b2 or mRNA-1273. This material consisted of CD4+ T cells from PBMCs cultured without peptide, taken after COVID-19 vaccination. All receptors come from a human donor who received a COVID-19 vaccine.

The chain is built from TRBV15 and TRBJ1-1; D gene ambiguous. The V end was cut by 0 bases, the J end by 8 bases, with 10 bases between. The CDR3 is 13 residues long. The germline gives CDR1 LNHNV, CDR2 YYDKDF (reference sequence). The CDR3 sequence is CATSRDPLGEAFF. As DNA, the CDR3 is TGTGCCACCAGCAGAGACCCCCTCGGGGAAGCTTTCTTT.

The rearrangement joins TRBV5-1 to TRBJ2-5, with TRBD1 matching 12 bases. CDR3 length equals 15 residues. In germline, CDR1 is SGHRS, CDR2 YFSETQ. The junction had 3 bases not matched to a gene; V was cut back by 2 bases and J by 4 bases. In DNA form, the CDR3 reads TGCGCCAGCAGCTTCGGGACAGGGGGCTCAGAGACCCAGTACTTC. It translates to CASSFGTGGSETQYF.

The chain carries TRBV7-9 and TRBJ2-2, with 10 nucleotides matching TRBD2. The CDR3 is 16 amino acids. V shed 10 bases, J shed 0 bases, and the junction held 8 bases outside the gene matches. CDR1 is SEHNR and CDR2 is FQNEAQ in the germline V gene (reference sequence). In nucleotides, the CDR3 is TGTGCCATCGAACCTAGCGGGAGAACGAACACCGGGGAGCTGTTTTTT. Its translation is CAIEPSGRTNTGELFF.

The chain employs TRBV19 and TRBJ2-1, with D possibly TRBD1 on 6 matching bases. V lost 6 bases to trimming and J lost 8 bases, with 11 bases between them. Germline CDR1 is LNHDA and CDR2 is SQIVND (reference sequence). The CDR3 extends over 12 amino acids. CDR3: CASRNRVDEQFF. The DNA for the CDR3 is TGTGCCAGTAGGAACAGGGTTGATGAGCAGTTCTTC.

The rearrangement links TRBV11-3 to TRBJ2-1, with D perhaps TRBD2 (5 bases). The CDR3 is 15 residues long. Trimming shortened V by 2 bases and J by 8 bases, and 16 bases separated the two germline ends. Germline CDR1 reads SGHNT; CDR2 reads YENEEA. The CDR3 loop is CASSLFGSLGDEQFF. The CDR3 bases are TGTGCCAGCAGCTTATTCGGTTCACTAGGCGATGAGCAGTTCTTC.

This clone has only a few counts. In DNA form, the CDR3 reads TGTGCCAGCAGCCAAGATGTGGGAACAGGGAACACTGAAGCTTTCTTT. It specifies CASSQDVGTGNTEAFF. The rearrangement joins TRBV4-2 to TRBJ1-1, with a possible D match to TRBD1 (5 bases). V dropped 0 bases and J dropped 1 base, with 12 bases sitting between them. Germline V lookup: CDR1 LGHNA, CDR2 YNFKEQ. CDR3 length: 16 residues.

This clone was observed a few times. The chain is built from TRBV19 and TRBJ2-7; possibly TRBD1 or TRBD2 for D (5 bases each). V dropped 1 base and J dropped 3 bases, with 16 bases sitting between them. This CDR3 comprises 16 residues. Germline values: CDR1 LNHDA, CDR2 SQIVND (reference sequence). In DNA, the CDR3 is TGTGCCAGTAGTATAGTTCAGGGAAGAGGGGACTACGAGCAGTACTTC. Protein product: CASSIVQGRGDYEQYF. Supplemented by reference TRBV19 and TRBJ2-7, the full variable domain reads DGGITQSPKYLFRKEGQNVTLSCEQNLNHDAMYWYRQDPGQGLRLIYYSQIVNDFQKGDIAEGYSVSREKKESFPLTVTSAQKNPTAFYLCASSIVQGRGDYEQYFGPGTRLTVT.

V and J are TRBV6-5 and TRBJ1-1, with 7 bases matching TRBD1. This CDR3 contains 13 residues. V lost 4 bases and J lost 7; bases outside the gene matches: 6. Germline V gives CDR1 MNHEY, CDR2 SVGAGI. CDR3 region: CASSFNRGGEAFF. CDR3 in DNA: TGTGCCAGCAGTTTCAACAGGGGAGGTGAAGCTTTCTTT.

The chain combines TRBV6-6 with TRBJ1-5; 9 bases agree with TRBD1. Germline-derived CDR1 and CDR2 are MNHNY and SVGAGI (reference sequence). The trim removed 6 bases at V and 9 bases at J, leaving 12 bases unmatched. The CDR3 is 15 residues long. Here the CDR3 DNA reads TGTGCCAGCAGCTGGGGACAGGGCCTAAAGGGGCCCCAGCATTTT. This gives the protein CASSWGQGLKGPQHF.

The CDR3 reads CATSRNFTDTQYF. The CDR3 DNA reads as TGTGCCACCAGCAGGAACTTCACAGATACGCAGTATTTT. The V and J genes are TRBV15 and TRBJ2-3; D uncertain. Deletions cut 3 bases from V and 2 bases from J, with 6 bases between. The germline CDR1 and CDR2 sequences are LNHNV and YYDKDF (reference sequence). This CDR3 has 13 residues.

The V gene is TRBV27, the J gene TRBJ1-1; possibly TRBD1 for D (6 bases). Trimming left V 4 bases short and J 5 bases short, with 17 bases between. The CDR3 extends over 15 amino acids. CDR1 MNHEY and CDR2 SMNVEV come from the germline V gene (reference sequence). The CDR3 is CASSSGGTGRTEAFF. The CDR3 DNA is TGTGCCAGCAGTTCCGGCGGAACAGGGAGGACTGAAGCTTTCTTT.

The chain has TRBV11-3 and TRBJ1-1; a possible D gene is TRBD1 (5 bases). The length of the CDR3 is 17 residues. Germline assignment: CDR1 SGHNT and CDR2 YENEEA. V lost 2 bases to trimming and J lost 0 bases, with 16 bases between them. The CDR3 DNA follows: TGTGCCAGCAGCTTAAATCAAGGAGGGACTATGAACACTGAAGCTTTCTTT. Translated, it gives CASSLNQGGTMNTEAFF.

This chain links TRBV19 with TRBJ2-7, with D tentatively TRBD1 (6 bases). Germline CDR1 LNHDA, CDR2 SQIVND (reference sequence). This CDR3 is 14 amino acids long. Trimming cost V 2 bases and J 4 bases, with 12 bases left between them. The CDR3 sequence: CASSIPDRVYEQYF. The CDR3 DNA reads TGTGCCAGTAGTATACCGGACAGAGTTTACGAGCAGTACTTC.

The chain combines TRBV7-9 with TRBJ2-1, with 14 bases that match TRBD2. V shed 5 bases and J 8 bases; nucleotides not matched to a gene: 11. This CDR3 has 17 amino acids. CDR1 is SEHNR, CDR2 FQNEAQ, per germline (reference sequence). DNA for the CDR3: TGTGCCAGCAGCCCCGGACTAGCGGGAGGATCCGGCCATGAGCAGTTCTTC. Amino acids: CASSPGLAGGSGHEQFF.

This chain joins TRBV25-1 and TRBJ1-5; a possible D gene is TRBD1 (5 bases). V dropped 4 bases and J dropped 4 bases, with 14 bases sitting between them. CDR3 size: 15 residues. Germline CDR1 and CDR2: MGHDK and SYGVNS. CDR3 DNA: TGTGCCAGCAGTGCTGGGGGAAAAGGAAATCAGCCCCAGCATTTT. Its translation: CASSAGGKGNQPQHF.

This clone was observed a single time. The chain carries TRBV5-1 and TRBJ1-5; D ambiguous. With 1 base removed from V and 0 bases from J, the gap between germline ends came to 2 bases. CDR1 is SGHRS and CDR2 is YFSETQ in the germline V gene. The CDR3 is 13 amino acids. CDR3 residues: CASSLSSNQPQHF. CDR3 sequence (DNA): TGCGCCAGCAGCTTGTCTAGCAATCAGCCCCAGCATTTT.

This rearrangement joins TRBV7-7 to TRBJ2-7, with D uncertain. The ends were cut back, 1 base at V and 1 base at J, with 23 bases in the middle. The germline gives CDR1 SSHAT, CDR2 FNYEAQ (reference sequence). The CDR3 consists of 19 residues. For the CDR3, the DNA is TGTGCCAGCAGCTTAGGACCCGAACGCAAACACCCTTTATCCTACGAGCAGTACTTC. Encoded protein: CASSLGPERKHPLSYEQYF.

This clone has just a few counts. V is TRBV6-1 and J is TRBJ2-1; no reliable D call. The germline V and J ends were trimmed by 5 bases and 4 bases, with 9 bases remaining between them. This CDR3 spans 13 amino acids. Germline-derived CDR1 and CDR2 are MNHNS and SASEGT. CDR3 DNA sequence: TGTGCCAGCAGTTATTTTTCTTACAATGAGCAGTTCTTC. This gives the protein CASSYFSYNEQFF.

The genes are TRBV5-1 and TRBJ2-1; TRBD2 agrees at 10 bases. Per germline, CDR1 SGHRS and CDR2 YFSETQ. This CDR3 is 19 amino acids long. V shed 4 bases, J shed 2 bases, and the junction held 15 bases outside the gene matches. Here the CDR3 DNA reads TGCGCCAGCAGCCGAACCAGCGGGGGGGCCGGAGTAACCTACAATGAGCAGTTCTTC. Protein: CASSRTSGGAGVTYNEQFF.

V and J are TRBV14 and TRBJ2-7, with 10 bases matching TRBD1. The V and J ends lost 3 bases and 5 bases, in that order; junction bases with no gene match: 7. This CDR3 spans 15 amino acids. Germline-derived CDR1 and CDR2 are SGHDN and FVKESK. CDR3 amino acids: CASSHFGQGVHEQYF. CDR3 sequence (DNA): TGTGCCAGCAGCCATTTCGGACAGGGGGTCCACGAGCAGTACTTC.

This rearrangement joins TRBV19 to TRBJ2-1, with TRBD2 matching 8 bases. The V gene's germline CDR1 is LNHDA and CDR2 SQIVND (reference sequence). CDR3 length: 15 residues. Germline trimming cut 8 bases from V and 4 bases from J; bases unmatched to any gene: 10. CDR3 in DNA: TGTGCCAGTCGCTCAGCGGGAGCGGGGTACAATGAGCAGTTCTTC. Amino acid sequence: CASRSAGAGYNEQFF.

The J gene is TRBJ1-1, the V gene TRBV10-3, with 7 bases fitting TRBD1. The CDR3 is 15 amino acids. Germline-derived CDR1 and CDR2 are ENHRY and SYGVKD. The trim removed 2 bases at V and 8 bases at J, leaving 11 bases unmatched. The CDR3 reads CAISETGTATTEAFF. CDR3 nucleotides: TGTGCCATCAGTGAGACCGGGACAGCTACTACCGAAGCTTTCTTT.

J is TRBJ2-7 and V is TRBV6-5, with D possibly TRBD2 on 6 matching bases. This CDR3 is built from 16 residues. CDR1 and CDR2 (germline): MNHEY, SVGAGI. V was clipped by 2 bases and J by 1 base, with 15 bases between them. CDR3 in DNA: TGTGCCAGCAGTTACGCCTCGGAGGGACCGTCCTACGAGCAGTACTTC. This translates into CASSYASEGPSYEQYF.

The rearrangement links TRBV6-4 to TRBJ1-4; maybe TRBD1 (5 bases). The CDR3 contains 14 residues. Germline CDR1 is MRHNA and CDR2 is SNTAGT. Trimming took 7 bases from V and 2 from J, leaving 11 bases between them. The CDR3 sequence is CASIRGTTNEKLFF. The DNA for the CDR3 is TGTGCCAGCATTCGGGGGACGACTAATGAAAAACTGTTTTTT.

The chain couples TRBV6-4 to TRBJ2-1, with 10 bases matching TRBD2. Germline assignment: CDR1 MRHNA and CDR2 SNTAGT. V lost 4 bases, J lost 8 bases, and 11 bases stayed unmatched. There are 16 residues in the CDR3. CDR3 bases: TGTGCCAGCAGTGGACTAGCGGGTAGAAGGGTCCATGAGCAGTTCTTC. It encodes CASSGLAGRRVHEQFF.

This clone was picked up a small number of times. This sequence joins TRBV4-1 and TRBJ2-2, with 7 bases matching TRBD1. The V and J ends lost 6 bases and 5 bases, in that order; junction bases with no gene match: 12. Looked up from germline, CDR1 is MGHRA and CDR2 is YSYEKL. The CDR3 loop spans 16 amino acids. The CDR3 nucleotides read TGCGCCAGCAGGGGACAGTCCGTTACGTTTACCGGGGAGCTGTTTTTT. Translation: CASRGQSVTFTGELFF.

The genes are TRBV5-1 and TRBJ2-2; the D gene is possibly TRBD2 (5 bases). The CDR3 loop spans 14 amino acids. Trimming took off 5 bases at V and 5 bases at J, with 13 bases between the two ends. The germline gives CDR1 SGHRS, CDR2 YFSETQ. The DNA of the CDR3 is TGCGCCAGCAGAATAACCGGGGAGACCGGGGAGCTGTTTTTT. As protein: CASRITGETGELFF.